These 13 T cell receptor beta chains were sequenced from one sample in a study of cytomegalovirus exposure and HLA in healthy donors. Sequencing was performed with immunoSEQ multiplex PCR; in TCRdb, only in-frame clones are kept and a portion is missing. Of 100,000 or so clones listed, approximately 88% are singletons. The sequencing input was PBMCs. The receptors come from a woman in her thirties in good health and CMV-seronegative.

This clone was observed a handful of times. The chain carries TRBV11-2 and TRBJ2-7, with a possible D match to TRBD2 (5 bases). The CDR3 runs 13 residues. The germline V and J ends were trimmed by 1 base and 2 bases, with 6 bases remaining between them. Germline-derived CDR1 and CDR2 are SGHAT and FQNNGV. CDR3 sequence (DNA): TGTGCCAGCAGCTTAGCGAGGGCCTACGAGCAGTACTTC. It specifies CASSLARAYEQYF.

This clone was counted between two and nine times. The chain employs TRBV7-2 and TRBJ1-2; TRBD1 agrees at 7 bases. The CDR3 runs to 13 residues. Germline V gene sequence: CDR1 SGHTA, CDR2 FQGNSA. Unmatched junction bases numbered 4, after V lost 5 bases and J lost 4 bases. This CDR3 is CASSVDRAYGYTF. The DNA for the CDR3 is TGTGCCAGCAGCGTCGACAGGGCCTATGGCTACACCTTC.

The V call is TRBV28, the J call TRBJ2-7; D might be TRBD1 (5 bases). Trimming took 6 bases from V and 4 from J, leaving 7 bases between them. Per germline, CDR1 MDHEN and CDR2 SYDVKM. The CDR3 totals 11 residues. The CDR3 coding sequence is TGTGCCAGCAGGACAGTTTACGAGCAGTACTTC. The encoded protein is CASRTVYEQYF.

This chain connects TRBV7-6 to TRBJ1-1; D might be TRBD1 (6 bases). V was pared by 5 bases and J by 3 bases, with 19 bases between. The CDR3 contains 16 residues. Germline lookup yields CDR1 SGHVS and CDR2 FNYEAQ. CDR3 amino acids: CASSPSGGRWYTEAFF. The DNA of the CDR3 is TGTGCCAGCAGCCCGAGCGGGGGCCGGTGGTACACTGAAGCTTTCTTT.

The chain's CDR3 is CSSEGAGVFNYGYTF. The CDR3 DNA sequence: TGCAGCTCCGAAGGGGCAGGGGTTTTTAACTATGGCTACACCTTC. V and J are TRBV29-1 and TRBJ1-2; D is perhaps TRBD1 (6 bases). CDR1 SQVTM and CDR2 ANQGSEA come from the germline V gene. This CDR3 has 15 amino acids. The V and J ends lost 8 bases and 1 base respectively, with 20 bases between them.

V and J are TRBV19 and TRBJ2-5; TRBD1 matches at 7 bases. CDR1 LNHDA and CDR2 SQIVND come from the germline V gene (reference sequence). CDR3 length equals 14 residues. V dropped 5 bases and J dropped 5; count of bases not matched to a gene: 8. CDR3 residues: CASSGNRGRETQYF. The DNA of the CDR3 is TGTGCCAGTAGTGGAAACAGGGGACGGGAGACCCAGTACTTC.

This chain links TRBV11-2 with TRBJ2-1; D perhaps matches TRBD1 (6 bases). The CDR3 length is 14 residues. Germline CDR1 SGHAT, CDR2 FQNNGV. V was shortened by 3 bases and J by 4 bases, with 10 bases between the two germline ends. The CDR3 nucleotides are TGTGCCAGCAGCTTCGGACAGCTTTACAATGAGCAGTTCTTC. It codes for CASSFGQLYNEQFF.

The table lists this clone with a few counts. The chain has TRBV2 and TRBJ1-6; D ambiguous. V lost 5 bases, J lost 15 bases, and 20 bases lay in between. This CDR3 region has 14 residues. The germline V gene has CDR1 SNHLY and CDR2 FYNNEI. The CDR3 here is CASSSQYPGLNLHF. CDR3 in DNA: TGTGCCAGCAGTAGTCAATACCCGGGATTGAACCTCCACTTT.

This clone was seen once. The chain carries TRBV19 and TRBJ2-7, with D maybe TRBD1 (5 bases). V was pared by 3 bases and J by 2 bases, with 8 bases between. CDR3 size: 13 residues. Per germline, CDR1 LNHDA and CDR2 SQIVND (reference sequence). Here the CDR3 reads CASSIQGTYEQYF. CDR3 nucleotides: TGTGCCAGTAGTATCCAGGGCACCTACGAGCAGTACTTC.

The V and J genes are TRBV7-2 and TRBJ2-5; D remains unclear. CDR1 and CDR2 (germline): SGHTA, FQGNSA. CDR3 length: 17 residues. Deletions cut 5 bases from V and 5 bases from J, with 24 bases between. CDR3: CASSPGPWSSLGETQYF. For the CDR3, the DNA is TGTGCCAGCAGCCCTGGGCCGTGGTCCAGCCTTGGTGAGACCCAGTACTTC. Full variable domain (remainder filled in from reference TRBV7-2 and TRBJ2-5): GAGVSQSPSNKVTEKGKDVELRCDPISGHTALYWYRQSLGQGLEFLIYFQGNSAPDKSGLPSDRFSAERTGGSVSTLTIQRTQQEDSAVYLCASSPGPWSSLGETQYFGPGTRLLVL.

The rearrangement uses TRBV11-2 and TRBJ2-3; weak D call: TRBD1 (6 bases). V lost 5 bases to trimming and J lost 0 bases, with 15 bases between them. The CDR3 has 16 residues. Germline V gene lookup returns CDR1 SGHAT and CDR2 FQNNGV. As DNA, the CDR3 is TGTGCCAGCAGCATACACAGGGACGCTAGCACAGATACGCAGTATTTT. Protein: CASSIHRDASTDTQYF.

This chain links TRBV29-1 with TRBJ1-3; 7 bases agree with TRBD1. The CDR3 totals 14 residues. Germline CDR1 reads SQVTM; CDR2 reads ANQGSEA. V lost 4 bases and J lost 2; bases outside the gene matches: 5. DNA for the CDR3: TGCAGCGTTGGACAGGGAAGAGCTGGAAACACCATATATTTT. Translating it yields CSVGQGRAGNTIYF.

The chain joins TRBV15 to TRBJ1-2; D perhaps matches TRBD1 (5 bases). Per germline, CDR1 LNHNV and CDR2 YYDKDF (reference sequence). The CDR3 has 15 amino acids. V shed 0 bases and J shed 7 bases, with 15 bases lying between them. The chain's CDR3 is CATSRDRRGASGYTF. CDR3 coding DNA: TGTGCCACCAGCAGAGATCGGCGGGGCGCGTCTGGCTACACCTTC. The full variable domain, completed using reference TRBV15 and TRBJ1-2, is DAMVIQNPRYQVTQFGKPVTLSCSQTLNHNVMYWYQQKSSQAPKLLFHYYDKDFNNEADTPDNFQSRRPNTSFCFLDIRSPGLGDTAMYLCATSRDRRGASGYTFGSGTRLTVV.